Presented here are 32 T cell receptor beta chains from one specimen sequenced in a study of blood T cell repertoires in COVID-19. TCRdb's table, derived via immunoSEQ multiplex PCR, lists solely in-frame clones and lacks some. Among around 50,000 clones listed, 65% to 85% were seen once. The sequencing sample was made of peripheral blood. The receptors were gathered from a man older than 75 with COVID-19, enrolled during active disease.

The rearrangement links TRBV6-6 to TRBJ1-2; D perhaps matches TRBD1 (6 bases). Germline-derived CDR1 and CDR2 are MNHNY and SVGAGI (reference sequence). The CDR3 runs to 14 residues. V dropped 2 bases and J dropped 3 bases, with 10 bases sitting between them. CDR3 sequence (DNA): TGTGCCAGCAGTTACGGGGGGGGCTACTATGGCTACACCTTC. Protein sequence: CASSYGGGYYGYTF.

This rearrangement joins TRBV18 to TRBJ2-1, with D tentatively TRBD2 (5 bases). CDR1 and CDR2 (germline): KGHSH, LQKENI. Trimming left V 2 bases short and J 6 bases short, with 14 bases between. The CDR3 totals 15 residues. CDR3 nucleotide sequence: TGTGCCAGCTCACCAGGGTCCCGACGGGGCAATGAGCAGTTCTTC. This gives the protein CASSPGSRRGNEQFF.

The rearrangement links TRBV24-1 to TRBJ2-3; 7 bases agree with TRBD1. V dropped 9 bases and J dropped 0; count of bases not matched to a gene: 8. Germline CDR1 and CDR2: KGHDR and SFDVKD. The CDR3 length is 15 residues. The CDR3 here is CATGKTGLSTDTQYF. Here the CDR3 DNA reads TGTGCCACCGGGAAGACAGGGCTAAGCACAGATACGCAGTATTTT.

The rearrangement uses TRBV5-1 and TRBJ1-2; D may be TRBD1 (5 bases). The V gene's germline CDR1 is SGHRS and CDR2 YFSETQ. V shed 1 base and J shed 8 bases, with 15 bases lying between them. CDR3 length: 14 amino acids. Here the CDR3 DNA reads TGCGCCAGCAGCTTGAGTCAGGGAATACGGGGCTACACCTTC. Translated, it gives CASSLSQGIRGYTF.

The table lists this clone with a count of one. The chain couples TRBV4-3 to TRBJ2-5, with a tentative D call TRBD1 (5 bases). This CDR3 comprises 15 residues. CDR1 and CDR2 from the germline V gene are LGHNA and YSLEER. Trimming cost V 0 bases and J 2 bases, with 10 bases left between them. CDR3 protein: CASSQDRRTQETQYF. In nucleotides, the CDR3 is TGCGCCAGCAGCCAAGATCGCCGGACACAAGAGACCCAGTACTTC.

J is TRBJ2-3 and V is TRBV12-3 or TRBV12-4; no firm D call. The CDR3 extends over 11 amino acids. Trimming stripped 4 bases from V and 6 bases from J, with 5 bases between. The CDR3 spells CASSSRDTQYF. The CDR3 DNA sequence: TGTGCCAGCAGTTCCAGGGATACGCAGTATTTT.

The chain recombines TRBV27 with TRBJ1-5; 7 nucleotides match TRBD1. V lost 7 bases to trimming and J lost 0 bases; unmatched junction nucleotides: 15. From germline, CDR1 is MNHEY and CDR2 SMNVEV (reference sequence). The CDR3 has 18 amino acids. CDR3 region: CASTPGGPNRYSNQPQHF. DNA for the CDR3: TGTGCCAGCACCCCAGGGGGGCCAAACCGATATAGCAATCAGCCCCAGCATTTT.

The CDR3 nucleotides are TGCGCCAGCAGCCCGGAGGGTCAAGAAGATGAAAAACTGTTTTTT. Its translation: CASSPEGQEDEKLFF. V usage is TRBV4-3 and J usage is TRBJ1-4; no firm D call. CDR3 length equals 15 residues. V was pared by 4 bases and J by 6 bases, with 15 bases between. CDR1 and CDR2 from the germline V gene are LGHNA and YSLEER.

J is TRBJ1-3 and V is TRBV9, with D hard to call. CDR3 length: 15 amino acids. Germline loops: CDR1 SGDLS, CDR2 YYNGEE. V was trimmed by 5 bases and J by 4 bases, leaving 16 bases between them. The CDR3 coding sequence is TGTGCCAGCAGTTTTCGCGCCGGAGGCGGAAACACCATATATTTT. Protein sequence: CASSFRAGGGNTIYF.

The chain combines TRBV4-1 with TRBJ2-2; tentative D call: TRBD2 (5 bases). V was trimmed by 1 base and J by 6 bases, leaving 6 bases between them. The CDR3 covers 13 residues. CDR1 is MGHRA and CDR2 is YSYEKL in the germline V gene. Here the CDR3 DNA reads TGCGCCAGCAGCCAAGCGCGGGCCGGGGAGCTGTTTTTT. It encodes CASSQARAGELFF.

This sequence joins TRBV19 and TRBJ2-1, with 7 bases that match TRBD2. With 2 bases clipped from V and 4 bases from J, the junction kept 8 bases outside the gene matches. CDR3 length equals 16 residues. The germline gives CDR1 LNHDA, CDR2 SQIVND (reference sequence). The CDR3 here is CASSILASGAYNEQFF. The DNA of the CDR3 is TGTGCCAGTAGTATACTGGCTAGCGGAGCTTACAATGAGCAGTTCTTC.

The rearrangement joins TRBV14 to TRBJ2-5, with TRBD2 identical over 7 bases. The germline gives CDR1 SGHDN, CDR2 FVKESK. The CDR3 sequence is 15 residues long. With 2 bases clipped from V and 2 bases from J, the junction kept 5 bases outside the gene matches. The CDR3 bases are TGTGCCAGCAGCCAATGGCTAGCGGTTCAAGAGACCCAGTACTTC. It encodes CASSQWLAVQETQYF.

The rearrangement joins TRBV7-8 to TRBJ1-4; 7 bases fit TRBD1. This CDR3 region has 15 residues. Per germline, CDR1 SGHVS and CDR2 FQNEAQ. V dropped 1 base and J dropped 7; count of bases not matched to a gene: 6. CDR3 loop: CASSLDRGRAEKLFF. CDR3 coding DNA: TGTGCCAGCAGCTTAGACAGGGGCCGGGCTGAAAAACTGTTTTTT.

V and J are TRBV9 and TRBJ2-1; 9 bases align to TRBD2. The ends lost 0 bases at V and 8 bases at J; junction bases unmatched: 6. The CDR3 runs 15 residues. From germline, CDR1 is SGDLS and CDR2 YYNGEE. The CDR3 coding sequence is TGTGCCAGCAGCGTAGACGGGACTAGCTTTGATGAGCAGTTCTTC. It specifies CASSVDGTSFDEQFF. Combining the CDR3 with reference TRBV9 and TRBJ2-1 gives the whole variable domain DSGVTQTPKHLITATGQRVTLRCSPRSGDLSVYWYQQSLDQGLQFLIQYYNGEERAKGNILERFSAQQFPDLHSELNLSSLELGDSALYFCASSVDGTSFDEQFFGPGTRLTVL.

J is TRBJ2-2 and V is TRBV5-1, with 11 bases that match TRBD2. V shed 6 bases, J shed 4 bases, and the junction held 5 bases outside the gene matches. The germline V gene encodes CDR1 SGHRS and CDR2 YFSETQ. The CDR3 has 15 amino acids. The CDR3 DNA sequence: TGCGCCAGCACAGGACTAGCGGGTAGCACCGGGGAGCTGTTTTTT. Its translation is CASTGLAGSTGELFF. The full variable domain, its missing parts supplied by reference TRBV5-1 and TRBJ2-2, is KAGVTQTPRYLIKTRGQQVTLSCSPISGHRSVSWYQQTPGQGLQFLFEYFSETQRNKGNFPGRFSGRQFSNSRSEMNVSTLELGDSALYLCASTGLAGSTGELFFGEGSRLTVL.

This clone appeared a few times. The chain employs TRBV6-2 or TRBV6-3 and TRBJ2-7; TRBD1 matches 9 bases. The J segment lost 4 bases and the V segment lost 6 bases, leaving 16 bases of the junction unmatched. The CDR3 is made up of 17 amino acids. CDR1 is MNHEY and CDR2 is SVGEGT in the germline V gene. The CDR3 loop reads CASRPRTGQGKGYEQYV. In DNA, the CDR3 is TGTGCCAGCAGACCTAGAACGGGACAGGGCAAGGGATACGAGCAGTACGTC.

Here the CDR3 reads CSALRDTGGKLFF. The CDR3 DNA reads TGCAGCGCACTCCGGGACACGGGCGGAAAACTGTTTTTT. The chain employs TRBV29-1 and TRBJ1-4; a weak D match, TRBD1 (6 bases). Germline V gives CDR1 SQVTM, CDR2 ANQGSEA. The CDR3 loop spans 13 amino acids. V shed 7 bases and J shed 10 bases, with 19 bases lying between them.

The CDR3: CASSQDRGPGNTIYF. The DNA for the CDR3 is TGTGCCAGCAGCCAAGACAGGGGGCCTGGAAACACCATATATTTT. This sequence joins TRBV27 and TRBJ1-3, with 10 bases lining up with TRBD1. Germline CDR1 and CDR2: MNHEY and SMNVEV (reference sequence). CDR3 length: 15 residues. The V gene end was trimmed by 6 bases and the J gene end by 2 bases; junction bases not matched to a gene: 4.

CDR3 coding DNA: TGTGCCAGCAGTTACGAGAGCGGGAGCACAGATACGCAGTATTTT. This codes for CASSYESGSTDTQYF. The chain couples TRBV6-2 or TRBV6-3 to TRBJ2-3, with D maybe TRBD2 (6 bases). The CDR3 totals 15 residues. Germline V gene data show CDR1 as MNHEY and CDR2 as SVGEGT. Between the trimmed V and J ends, which lost 2 bases and 0 bases, there was a span of 9 bases.

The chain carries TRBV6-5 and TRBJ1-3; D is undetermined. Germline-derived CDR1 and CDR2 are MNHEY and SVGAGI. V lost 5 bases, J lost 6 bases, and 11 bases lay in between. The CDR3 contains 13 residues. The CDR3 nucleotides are TGTGCCAGCAGTCCACTCGACTTAAACACCATATATTTT. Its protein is CASSPLDLNTIYF.

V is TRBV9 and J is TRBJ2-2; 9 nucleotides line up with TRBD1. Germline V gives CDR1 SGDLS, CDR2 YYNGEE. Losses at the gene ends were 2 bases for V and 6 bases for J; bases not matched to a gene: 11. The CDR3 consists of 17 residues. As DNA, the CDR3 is TGTGCCAGCAGCGTCCGACGTGGGACAGGGACGCCCGGGGAGCTGTTTTTT. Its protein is CASSVRRGTGTPGELFF.

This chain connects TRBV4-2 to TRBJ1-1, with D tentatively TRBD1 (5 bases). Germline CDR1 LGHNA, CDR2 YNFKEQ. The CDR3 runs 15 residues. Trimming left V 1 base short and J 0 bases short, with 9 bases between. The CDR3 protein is CASSQGAGMNTEAFF. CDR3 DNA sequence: TGTGCCAGCAGCCAAGGGGCAGGGATGAACACTGAAGCTTTCTTT.

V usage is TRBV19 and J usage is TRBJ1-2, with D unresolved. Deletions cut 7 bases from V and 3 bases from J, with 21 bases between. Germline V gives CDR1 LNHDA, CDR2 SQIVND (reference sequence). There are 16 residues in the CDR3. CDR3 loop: CASIREGAIQDYGYTF. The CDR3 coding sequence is TGTGCCAGTATCCGAGAGGGAGCTATCCAGGACTATGGCTACACCTTC.

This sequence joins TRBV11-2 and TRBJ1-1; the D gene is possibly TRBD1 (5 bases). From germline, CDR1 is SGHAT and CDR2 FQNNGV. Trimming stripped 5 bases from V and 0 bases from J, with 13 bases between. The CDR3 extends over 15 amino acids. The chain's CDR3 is CASSPSGRVNTEAFF. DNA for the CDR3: TGTGCCAGCAGCCCGTCAGGGAGGGTGAACACTGAAGCTTTCTTT.

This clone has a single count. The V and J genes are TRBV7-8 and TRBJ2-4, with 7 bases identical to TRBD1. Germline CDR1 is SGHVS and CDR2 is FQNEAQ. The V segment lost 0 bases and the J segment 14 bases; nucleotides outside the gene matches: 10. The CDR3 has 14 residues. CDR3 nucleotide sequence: TGTGCCAGCAGCTTAGCTCACCAGGGGGAATCGAAGTACTTC. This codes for CASSLAHQGESKYF.

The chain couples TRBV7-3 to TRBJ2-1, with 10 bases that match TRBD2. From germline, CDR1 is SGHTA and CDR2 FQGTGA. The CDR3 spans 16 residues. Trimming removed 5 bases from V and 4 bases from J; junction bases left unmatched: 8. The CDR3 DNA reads TGTGCCAGCAGCCCGGCTAGCGGGGGCAGATACAATGAGCAGTTCTTC. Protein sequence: CASSPASGGRYNEQFF.

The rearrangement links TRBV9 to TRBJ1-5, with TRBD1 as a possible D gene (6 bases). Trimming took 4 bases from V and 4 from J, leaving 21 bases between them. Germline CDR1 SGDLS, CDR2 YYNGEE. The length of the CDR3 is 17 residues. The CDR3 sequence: CASSPGAGQLRNQPQHF. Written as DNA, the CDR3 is TGTGCCAGCAGCCCAGGGGCAGGGCAGCTCCGTAATCAGCCCCAGCATTTT.

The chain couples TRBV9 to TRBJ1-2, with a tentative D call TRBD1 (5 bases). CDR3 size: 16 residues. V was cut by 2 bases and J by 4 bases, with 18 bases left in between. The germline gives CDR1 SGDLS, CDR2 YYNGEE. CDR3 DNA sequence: TGTGCCAGCAGCGTCGGGGGGTCCCCCTCCGGCTATGGCTACACCTTC. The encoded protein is CASSVGGSPSGYGYTF.

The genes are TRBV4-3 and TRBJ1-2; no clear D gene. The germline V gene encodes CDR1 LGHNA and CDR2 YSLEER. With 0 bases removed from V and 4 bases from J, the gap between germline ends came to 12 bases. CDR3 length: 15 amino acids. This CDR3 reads CASSQEEGGSYGYTF. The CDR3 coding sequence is TGCGCCAGCAGCCAAGAGGAGGGAGGCAGCTATGGCTACACCTTC.

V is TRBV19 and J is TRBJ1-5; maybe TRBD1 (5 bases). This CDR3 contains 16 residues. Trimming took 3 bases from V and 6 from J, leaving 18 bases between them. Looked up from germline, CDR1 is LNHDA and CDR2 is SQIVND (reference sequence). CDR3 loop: CASSMSPPLGAQPQHF. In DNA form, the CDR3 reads TGTGCCAGTAGTATGAGTCCACCTTTAGGGGCTCAGCCCCAGCATTTT.

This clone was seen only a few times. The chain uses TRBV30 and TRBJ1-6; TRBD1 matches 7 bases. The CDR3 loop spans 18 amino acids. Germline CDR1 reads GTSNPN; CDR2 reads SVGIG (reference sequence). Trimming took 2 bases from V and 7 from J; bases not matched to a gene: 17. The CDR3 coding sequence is TGTGCCTGGAGTCCTATTCAGACAGGGACCTTGCACAATTCACCCCTCCACTTT. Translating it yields CAWSPIQTGTLHNSPLHF. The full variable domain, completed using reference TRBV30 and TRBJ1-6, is SQTIHQWPATLVQPVGSPLSLECTVEGTSNPNLYWYRQAAGRGLQLLFYSVGIGQISSEVPQNLSASRPQDRQFILSSKKLLLSDSGFYLCAWSPIQTGTLHNSPLHFGNGTRLTVT.

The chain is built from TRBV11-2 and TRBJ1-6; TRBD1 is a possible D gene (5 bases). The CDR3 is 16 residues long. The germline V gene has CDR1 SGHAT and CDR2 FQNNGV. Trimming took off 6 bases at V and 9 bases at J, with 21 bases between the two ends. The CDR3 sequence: CASSYGAGPLPSPLHF. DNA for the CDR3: TGTGCCAGCAGTTATGGGGCAGGCCCTCTCCCTTCACCCCTCCACTTT. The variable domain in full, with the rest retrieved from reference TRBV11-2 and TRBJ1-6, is EAGVAQSPRYKIIEKRQSVAFWCNPISGHATLYWYQQILGQGPKLLIQFQNNGVVDDSQLPKDRFSAERLKGVDSTLKIQPAKLEDSAVYLCASSYGAGPLPSPLHFGNGTRLTVT.